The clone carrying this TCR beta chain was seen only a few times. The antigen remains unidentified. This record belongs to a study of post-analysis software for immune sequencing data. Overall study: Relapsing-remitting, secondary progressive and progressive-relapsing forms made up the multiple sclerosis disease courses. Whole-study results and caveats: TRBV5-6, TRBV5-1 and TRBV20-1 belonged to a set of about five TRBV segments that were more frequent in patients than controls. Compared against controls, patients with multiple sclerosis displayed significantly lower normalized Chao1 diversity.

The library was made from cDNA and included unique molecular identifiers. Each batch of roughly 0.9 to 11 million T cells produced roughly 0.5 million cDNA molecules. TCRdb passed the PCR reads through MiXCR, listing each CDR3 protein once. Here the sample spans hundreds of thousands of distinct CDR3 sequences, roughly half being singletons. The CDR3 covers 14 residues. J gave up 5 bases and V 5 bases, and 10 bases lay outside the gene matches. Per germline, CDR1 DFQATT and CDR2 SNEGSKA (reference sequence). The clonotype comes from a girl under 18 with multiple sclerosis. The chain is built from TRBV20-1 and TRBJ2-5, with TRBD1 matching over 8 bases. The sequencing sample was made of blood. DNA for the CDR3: TGCAGTGCTGTCACTTTCAGGGGGCTGGAGACCCAGTACTTC. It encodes CSAVTFRGLETQYF.